The 9 T cell receptor beta chains in this list originate from one sample, sequenced in a study of T cell responses to AZD1222 COVID-19 vaccine. Some clones are missing from TCRdb's copy, which holds only in-frame ones; the method was immunoSEQ multiplex PCR. The data hold some 150,000 clones, with 92% observed a single time. This material consisted of peripheral blood, taken 28 days after the second AZD1222 dose. These receptors originate from an adult who received the AZD1222 COVID-19 vaccine.

This clone has only one observation. V gene TRBV18 combines with J gene TRBJ2-7; D perhaps matches TRBD1 (6 bases). This CDR3 contains 14 residues. V dropped 2 bases and J dropped 2 bases, with 10 bases sitting between them. Germline loops: CDR1 KGHSH, CDR2 LQKENI. The CDR3 DNA reads as TGTGCCAGCTCACCATCACAGGGCCCCTACGAGCAGTACTTC. Protein sequence: CASSPSQGPYEQYF.

The V gene is TRBV5-5, the J gene TRBJ2-1; 8 nucleotides line up with TRBD2. The J segment lost 2 bases and the V segment lost 3 bases, leaving 4 bases of the junction unmatched. This CDR3 is 15 amino acids long. Germline-derived CDR1 and CDR2 are SGHKS and YYEKEE (reference sequence). The CDR3 loop reads CASSYGLAPYNEQFF. In DNA form, the CDR3 reads TGTGCCAGCAGCTACGGACTAGCCCCCTACAATGAGCAGTTCTTC.

This CDR3 is CASSLQGATEAFF. CDR3 sequence (DNA): TGTGCCAGCAGTTTACAGGGGGCTACTGAAGCTTTCTTT. This sequence joins TRBV12-3 or TRBV12-4 and TRBJ1-1; 8 positions match TRBD1. V dropped 2 bases and J dropped 5; count of bases not matched to a gene: 1. The CDR3 covers 13 residues.

The chain has TRBV2 and TRBJ2-7; 9 bases line up with TRBD1. The CDR3 spans 15 residues. Per the germline V gene, CDR1 is SNHLY and CDR2 is FYNNEI. V was pared by 2 bases and J by 4 bases, with 6 bases of the junction left unmatched. The CDR3 nucleotides read TGTGCCAGCAGTGAACTGGGACAGGGAGTTTACGAGCAGTACTTC. Translation gives CASSELGQGVYEQYF.

This clone has only one observation. The rearrangement joins TRBV4-1 to TRBJ1-2, with D unresolved. V shed 1 base and J shed 5 bases, with 11 bases lying between them. This CDR3 is 14 amino acids long. The germline CDR1 and CDR2 sequences are MGHRA and YSYEKL. The CDR3 sequence is CASSQVAGQYGYTF. The CDR3 nucleotides read TGCGCCAGCAGCCAAGTCGCGGGCCAATATGGCTACACCTTC.

J is TRBJ2-7 and V is TRBV7-9; 7 bases are a match to TRBD1. This CDR3 contains 12 residues. Germline V gene sequence: CDR1 SEHNR, CDR2 FQNEAQ (reference sequence). In DNA, the CDR3 is TGTGCTTCGGGGACAGTTCCCTACGAGCAGTACTTC. Its protein is CASGTVPYEQYF.

This sequence joins TRBV11-2 and TRBJ2-7; the D is unclear. The germline V and J ends were trimmed by 7 bases and 0 bases, with 10 bases remaining between them. Germline CDR1 and CDR2: SGHAT and FQNNGV. This CDR3 region has 13 residues. CDR3 DNA sequence: TGTGCCAGCACCTTTTGGGGCTCCTACGAGCAGTACTTC. Translation gives CASTFWGSYEQYF.

In this sample, this clone turned up once. V usage is TRBV5-1 and J usage is TRBJ2-1, with 9 bases aligning to TRBD1. V trimming: 3 bases; J trimming: 4 bases; junction bases outside the gene matches: 5. CDR3 length: 15 residues. The germline V gene encodes CDR1 SGHRS and CDR2 YFSETQ. This CDR3 reads CASSSPGQGYNEQFF. DNA of the CDR3: TGCGCCAGCAGCTCACCGGGACAGGGATACAATGAGCAGTTCTTC. The variable domain in full, with the rest retrieved from reference TRBV5-1 and TRBJ2-1, is KAGVTQTPRYLIKTRGQQVTLSCSPISGHRSVSWYQQTPGQGLQFLFEYFSETQRNKGNFPGRFSGRQFSNSRSEMNVSTLELGDSALYLCASSSPGQGYNEQFFGPGTRLTVL.

This clone occurred a few times. V gene TRBV28 combines with J gene TRBJ2-7; 11 positions match TRBD1. This CDR3 spans 15 amino acids. Trimming removed 3 bases from V and 2 bases from J; junction bases left unmatched: 3. Germline lookup yields CDR1 MDHEN and CDR2 SYDVKM. The CDR3 DNA follows: TGTGCCAGCAGTTTGATGGGACAGGGGGCCTACGAGCAGTACTTC. This gives the protein CASSLMGQGAYEQYF. The whole variable domain, remainder taken from reference TRBV28 and TRBJ2-7, is DVKVTQSSRYLVKRTGEKVFLECVQDMDHENMFWYRQDPGLGLRLIYFSYDVKMKEKGDIPEGYSVSREKKERFSLILESASTNQTSMYLCASSLMGQGAYEQYFGPGTRLTVT.